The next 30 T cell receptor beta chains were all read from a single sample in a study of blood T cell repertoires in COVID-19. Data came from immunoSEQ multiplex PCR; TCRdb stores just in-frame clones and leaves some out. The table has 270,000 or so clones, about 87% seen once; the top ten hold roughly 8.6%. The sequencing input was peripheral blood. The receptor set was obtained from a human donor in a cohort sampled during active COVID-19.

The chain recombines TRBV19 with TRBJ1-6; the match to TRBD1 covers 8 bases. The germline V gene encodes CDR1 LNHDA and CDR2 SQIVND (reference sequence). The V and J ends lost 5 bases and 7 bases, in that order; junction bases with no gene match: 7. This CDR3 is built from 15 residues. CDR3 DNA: TGTGCCAGTAGTCCAGGGACAGGAAACAATTCACCCCTCCACTTT. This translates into CASSPGTGNNSPLHF.

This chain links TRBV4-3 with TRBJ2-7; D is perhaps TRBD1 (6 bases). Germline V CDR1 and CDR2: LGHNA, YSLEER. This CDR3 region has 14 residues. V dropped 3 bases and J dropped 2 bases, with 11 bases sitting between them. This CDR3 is CASSQSGTTYEQYF. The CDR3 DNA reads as TGCGCCAGCAGCCAGTCCGGGACAACCTACGAGCAGTACTTC.

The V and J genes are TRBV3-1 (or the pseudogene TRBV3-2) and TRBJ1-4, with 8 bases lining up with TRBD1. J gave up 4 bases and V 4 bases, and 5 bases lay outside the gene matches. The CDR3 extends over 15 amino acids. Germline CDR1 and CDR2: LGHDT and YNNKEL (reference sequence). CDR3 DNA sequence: TGTGCCAGCAGCCGACAGGGGACCCTTAATGAAAAACTGTTTTTT. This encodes CASSRQGTLNEKLFF.

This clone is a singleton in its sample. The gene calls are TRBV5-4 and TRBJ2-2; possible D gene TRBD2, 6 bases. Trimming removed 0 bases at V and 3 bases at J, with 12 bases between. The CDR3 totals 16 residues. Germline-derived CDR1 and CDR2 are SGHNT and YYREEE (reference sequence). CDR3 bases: TGTGCCAGCAGCTTGGGGATTAGCGGTGACACCGGGGAGCTGTTTTTT. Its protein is CASSLGISGDTGELFF.

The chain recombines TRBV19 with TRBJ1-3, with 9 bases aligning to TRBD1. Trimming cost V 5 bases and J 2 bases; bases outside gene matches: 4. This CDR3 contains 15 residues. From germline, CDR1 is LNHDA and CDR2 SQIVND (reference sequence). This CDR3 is CASSQDRGTGNTIYF. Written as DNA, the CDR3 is TGTGCCAGTAGTCAGGACAGGGGAACTGGAAACACCATATATTTT. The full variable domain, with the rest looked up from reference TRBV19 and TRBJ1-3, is DGGITQSPKYLFRKEGQNVTLSCEQNLNHDAMYWYRQDPGQGLRLIYYSQIVNDFQKGDIAEGYSVSREKKESFPLTVTSAQKNPTAFYLCASSQDRGTGNTIYFGEGSWLTVV.

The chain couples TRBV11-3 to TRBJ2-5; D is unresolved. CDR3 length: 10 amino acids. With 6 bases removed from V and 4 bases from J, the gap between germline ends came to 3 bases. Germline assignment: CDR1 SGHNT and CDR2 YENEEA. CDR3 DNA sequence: TGTGCCAGCAGTCGAGAGACCCAGTACTTC. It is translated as CASSRETQYF. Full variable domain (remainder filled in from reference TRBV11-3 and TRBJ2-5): EAGVVQSPRYKIIEKKQPVAFWCNPISGHNTLYWYLQNLGQGPELLIRYENEEAVDDSQLPKDRFSAERLKGVDSTLKIQPAELGDSAVYLCASSRETQYFGPGTRLLVL.

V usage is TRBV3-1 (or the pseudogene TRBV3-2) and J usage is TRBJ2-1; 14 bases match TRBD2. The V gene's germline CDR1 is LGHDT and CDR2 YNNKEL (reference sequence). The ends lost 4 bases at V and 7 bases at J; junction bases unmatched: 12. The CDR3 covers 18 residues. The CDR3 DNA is TGTGCCAGCAGCCTACGCGACCCCGGGACTAGCGGGAGTAATGAGCAGTTCTTC. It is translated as CASSLRDPGTSGSNEQFF.

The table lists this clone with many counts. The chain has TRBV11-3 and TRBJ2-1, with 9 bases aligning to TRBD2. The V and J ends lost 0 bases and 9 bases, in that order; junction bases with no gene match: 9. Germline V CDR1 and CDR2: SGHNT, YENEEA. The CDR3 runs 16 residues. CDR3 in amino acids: CASSLDGREGRIEQFF. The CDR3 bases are TGTGCCAGCAGCTTAGATGGGCGGGAGGGCCGGATTGAGCAGTTCTTC.

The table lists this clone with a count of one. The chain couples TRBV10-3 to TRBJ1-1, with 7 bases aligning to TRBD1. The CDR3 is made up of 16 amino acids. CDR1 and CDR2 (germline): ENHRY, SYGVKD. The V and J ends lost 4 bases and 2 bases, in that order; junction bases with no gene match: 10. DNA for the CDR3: TGTGCCATCAGTGGGAACAGGGGTCTGGTTAACACTGAAGCTTTCTTT. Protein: CAISGNRGLVNTEAFF.

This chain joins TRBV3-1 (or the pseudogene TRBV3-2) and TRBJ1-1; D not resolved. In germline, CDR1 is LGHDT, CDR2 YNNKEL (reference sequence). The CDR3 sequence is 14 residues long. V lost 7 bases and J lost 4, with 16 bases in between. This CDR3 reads CASTESLSVTEAFF. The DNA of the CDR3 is TGTGCCAGCACGGAGAGTCTATCCGTCACTGAAGCTTTCTTT.

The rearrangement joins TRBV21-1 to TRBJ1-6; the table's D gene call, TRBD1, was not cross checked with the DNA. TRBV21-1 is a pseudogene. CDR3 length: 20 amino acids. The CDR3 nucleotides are TGTGCCAGCAGCAAACATCCGCCGACAGGGGAGGGCTCCTATAATTCACCCCTCCACTTT. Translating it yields CASSKHPPTGEGSYNSPLHF.

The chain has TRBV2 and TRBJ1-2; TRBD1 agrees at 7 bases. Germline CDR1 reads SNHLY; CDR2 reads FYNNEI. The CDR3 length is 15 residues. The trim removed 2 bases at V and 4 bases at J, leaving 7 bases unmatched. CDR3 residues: CASSEMTDRPYGYTF. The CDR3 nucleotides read TGTGCCAGCAGTGAAATGACGGACAGGCCCTATGGCTACACCTTC.

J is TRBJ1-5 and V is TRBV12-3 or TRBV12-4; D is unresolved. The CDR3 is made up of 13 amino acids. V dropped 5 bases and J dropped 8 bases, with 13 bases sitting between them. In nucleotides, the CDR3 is TGTGCCAGCAGTCTGGACTTTGGGAAGCCCCAGCATTTT. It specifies CASSLDFGKPQHF.

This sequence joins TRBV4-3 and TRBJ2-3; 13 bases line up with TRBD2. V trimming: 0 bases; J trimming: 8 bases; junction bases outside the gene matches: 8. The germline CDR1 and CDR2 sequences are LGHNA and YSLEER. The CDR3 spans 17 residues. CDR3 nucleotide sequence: TGCGCCAGCAGCCAAGAGGGACTAGCGGGGTTTCGGGGTACGCAGTATTTT. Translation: CASSQEGLAGFRGTQYF.

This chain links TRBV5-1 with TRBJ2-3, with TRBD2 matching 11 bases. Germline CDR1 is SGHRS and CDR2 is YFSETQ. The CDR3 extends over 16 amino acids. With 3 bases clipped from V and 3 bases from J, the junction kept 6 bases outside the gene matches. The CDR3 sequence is CASSSGLAGPTDTQYF. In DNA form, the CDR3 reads TGCGCCAGCAGCTCCGGACTAGCGGGCCCGACAGATACGCAGTATTTT.

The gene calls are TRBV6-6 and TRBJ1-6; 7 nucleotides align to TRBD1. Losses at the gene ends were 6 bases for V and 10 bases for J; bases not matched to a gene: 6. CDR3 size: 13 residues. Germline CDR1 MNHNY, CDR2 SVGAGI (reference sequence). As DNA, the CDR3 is TGTGCCAGCAGCCAGGGACAGAACTCACCCCTCCACTTT. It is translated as CASSQGQNSPLHF.

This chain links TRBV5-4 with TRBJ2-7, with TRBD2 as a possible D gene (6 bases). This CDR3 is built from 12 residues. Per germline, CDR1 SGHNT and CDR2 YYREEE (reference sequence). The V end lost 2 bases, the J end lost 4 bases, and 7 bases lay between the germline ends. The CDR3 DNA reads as TGTGCCAGCAGCTTCGGGGGTTACGAGCAGTACTTC. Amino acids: CASSFGGYEQYF.

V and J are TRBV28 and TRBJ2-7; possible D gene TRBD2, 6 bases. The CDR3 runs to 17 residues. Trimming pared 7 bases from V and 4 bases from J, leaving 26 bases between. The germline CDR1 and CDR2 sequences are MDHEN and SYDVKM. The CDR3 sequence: CASITKGGPGLIYEQYF. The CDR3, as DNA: TGTGCCAGCATTACAAAAGGTGGGCCGGGACTTATTTACGAGCAGTACTTC.

This CDR3 reads CSVAVPTIGYTF. The CDR3 DNA reads as TGCAGCGTTGCTGTCCCGACAATTGGCTACACCTTC. The chain has TRBV29-1 and TRBJ1-2, with no clear D. CDR3 length equals 12 residues. V lost 4 bases and J lost 7, with 13 bases in between. Per the germline V gene, CDR1 is SQVTM and CDR2 is ANQGSEA. Looking up the rest from reference TRBV29-1 and TRBJ1-2 gives the full variable domain: SAVISQKPSRDICQRGTSLTIQCQVDSQVTMMFWYRQQPGQSLTLIATANQGSEATYESGFVIDKFPISRPNLTFSTLTVSNMSPEDSSIYLCSVAVPTIGYTFGSGTRLTVV.

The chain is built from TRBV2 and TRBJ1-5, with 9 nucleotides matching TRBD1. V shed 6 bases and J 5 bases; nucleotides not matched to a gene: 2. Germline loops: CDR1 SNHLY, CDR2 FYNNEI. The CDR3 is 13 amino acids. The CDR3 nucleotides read TGTGCCAGCAGGCGGACAGGGGATCAGCCCCAGCATTTT. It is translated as CASRRTGDQPQHF.

CDR3 amino acids: CASSIASSSSYEQYF. CDR3 DNA sequence: TGTGCCAGTAGTATCGCGTCTTCCTCTTCCTACGAGCAGTACTTC. This rearrangement joins TRBV19 to TRBJ2-7, with D hard to call. V was trimmed by 3 bases and J by 1 base, leaving 13 bases between them. Germline V gives CDR1 LNHDA, CDR2 SQIVND (reference sequence). This CDR3 region has 15 residues.

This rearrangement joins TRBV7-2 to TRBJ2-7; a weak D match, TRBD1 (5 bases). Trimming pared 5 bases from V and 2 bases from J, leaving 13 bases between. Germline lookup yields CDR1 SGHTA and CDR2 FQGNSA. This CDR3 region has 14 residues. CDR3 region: CASSPEQATYEQYF. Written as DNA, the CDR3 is TGTGCCAGCAGCCCCGAACAGGCCACCTACGAGCAGTACTTC.

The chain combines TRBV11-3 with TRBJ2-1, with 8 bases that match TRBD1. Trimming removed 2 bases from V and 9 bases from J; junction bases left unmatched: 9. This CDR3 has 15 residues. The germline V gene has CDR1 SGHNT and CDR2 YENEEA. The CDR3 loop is CASSLQGAGLGEQFF. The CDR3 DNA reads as TGTGCCAGCAGCTTACAGGGGGCCGGTTTGGGTGAGCAGTTCTTC.

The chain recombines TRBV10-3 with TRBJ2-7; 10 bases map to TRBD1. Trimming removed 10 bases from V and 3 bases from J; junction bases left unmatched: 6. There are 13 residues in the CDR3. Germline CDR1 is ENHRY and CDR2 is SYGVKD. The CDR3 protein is CATGQGTYYEQYF. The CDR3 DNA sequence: TGTGCCACGGGACAGGGGACCTACTACGAGCAGTACTTC.

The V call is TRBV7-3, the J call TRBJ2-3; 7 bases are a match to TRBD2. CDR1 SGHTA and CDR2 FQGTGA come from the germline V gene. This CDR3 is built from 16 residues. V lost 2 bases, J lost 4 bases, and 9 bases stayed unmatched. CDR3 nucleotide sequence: TGTGCCAGCAGCTTATTAGAGGGGAGGGCGGCAGATACGCAGTATTTT. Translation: CASSLLEGRAADTQYF.

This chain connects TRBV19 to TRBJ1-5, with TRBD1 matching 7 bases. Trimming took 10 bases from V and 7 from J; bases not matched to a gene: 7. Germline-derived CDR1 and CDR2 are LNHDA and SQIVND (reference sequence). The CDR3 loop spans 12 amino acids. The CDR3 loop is CATRQGEQPQHF. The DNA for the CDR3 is TGTGCCACCCGACAGGGCGAGCAGCCCCAGCATTTT. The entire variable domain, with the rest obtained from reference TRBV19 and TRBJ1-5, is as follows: DGGITQSPKYLFRKEGQNVTLSCEQNLNHDAMYWYRQDPGQGLRLIYYSQIVNDFQKGDIAEGYSVSREKKESFPLTVTSAQKNPTAFYLCATRQGEQPQHFGDGTRLSIL.

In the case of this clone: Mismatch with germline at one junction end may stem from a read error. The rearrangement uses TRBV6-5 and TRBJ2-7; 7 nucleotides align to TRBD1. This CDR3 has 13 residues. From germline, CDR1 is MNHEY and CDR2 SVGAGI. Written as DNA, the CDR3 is TGTGCCAGCAGTTTACGGACCCCGGGGACAGTTAACTTC. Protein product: CASSLRTPGTVNF.

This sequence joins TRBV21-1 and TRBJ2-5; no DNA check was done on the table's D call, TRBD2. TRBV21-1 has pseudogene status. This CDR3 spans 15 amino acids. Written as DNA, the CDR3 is TGTGCCAGCACCCATGATACGGTACCCCAAGAGACCCAGTACTTC. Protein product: CASTHDTVPQETQYF.

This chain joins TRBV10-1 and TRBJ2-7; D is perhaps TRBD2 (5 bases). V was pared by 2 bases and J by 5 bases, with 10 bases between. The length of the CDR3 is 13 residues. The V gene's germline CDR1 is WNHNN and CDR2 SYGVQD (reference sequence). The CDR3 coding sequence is TGCGCCAGCAGTGAGCCCGGGGTGCACGAGCAGTACTTC. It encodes CASSEPGVHEQYF.

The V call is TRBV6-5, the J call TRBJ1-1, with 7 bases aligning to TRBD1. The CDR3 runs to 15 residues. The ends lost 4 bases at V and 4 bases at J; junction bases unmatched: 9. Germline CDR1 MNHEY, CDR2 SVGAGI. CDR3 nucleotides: TGTGCCAGCAGTTTACAGGGGCGGATGATCACTGAAGCTTTCTTT. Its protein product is CASSLQGRMITEAFF.